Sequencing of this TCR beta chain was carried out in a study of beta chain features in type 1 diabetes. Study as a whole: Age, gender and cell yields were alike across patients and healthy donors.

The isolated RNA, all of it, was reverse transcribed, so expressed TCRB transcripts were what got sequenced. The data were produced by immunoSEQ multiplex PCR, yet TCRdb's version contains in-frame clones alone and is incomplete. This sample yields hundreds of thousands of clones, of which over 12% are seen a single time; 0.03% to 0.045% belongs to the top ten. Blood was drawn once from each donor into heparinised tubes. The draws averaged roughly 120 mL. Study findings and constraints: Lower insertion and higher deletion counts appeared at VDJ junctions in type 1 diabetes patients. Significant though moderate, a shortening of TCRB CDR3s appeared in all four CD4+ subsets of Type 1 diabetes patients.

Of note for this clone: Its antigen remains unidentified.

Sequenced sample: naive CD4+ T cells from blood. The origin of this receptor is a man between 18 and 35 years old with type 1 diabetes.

Written as DNA, the CDR3 is TGTGCCAGCAGCACAGGGACAGGGGCTCCTGGCTACACCTTC. Translated, it gives CASSTGTGAPGYTF. The chain employs TRBV7-9 and TRBJ1-2; 10 bases match TRBD1. Germline CDR1 SEHNR, CDR2 FQNEAQ (reference sequence). V was pared by 5 bases and J by 7 bases, with 7 bases of the junction left unmatched. The CDR3 spans 14 residues.